The clone carrying this T cell receptor (beta chain) was seen a handful of times. Antigen unknown. J was trimmed by 3 bases and V by 4 bases; bases with no gene match: 7. Germline assignment: CDR1 SGDLS and CDR2 YYNGEE. The CDR3 consists of 16 residues. The record originates from a study of T-cell memory formation after mild COVID-19. Findings and caveats of the study: Whether day 37 second-wave clones are SARS-CoV-2-specific was not confirmed.

TCRdb used MiXCR to reprocess the 5' RACE reads, holding one entry per CDR3 protein. The table has a few hundred thousand distinct CDR3 sequences, 28% seen once. The origin of this receptor is an adult woman who had mild COVID-19 (a few samples of this study predate the infection). Cell type and time point are not known. Specimen: PBMCs or a T cell subset sorted from them (not recorded which). The chain recombines TRBV9 with TRBJ2-2; 9 positions match TRBD1. CDR3 coding DNA: TGTGCCAGCAGCAGGAGGAGACAGGGGGACACCGGGGAGCTGTTTTTT. Encoded protein: CASSRRRQGDTGELFF.